Each of the 14 T cell receptor beta chains below was sequenced from the same sample in a study of shared clonotypes between healthy human individuals. The repertoire was sequenced with immunoSEQ multiplex PCR; TCRdb's copy has only in-frame clones and lacks some. This sample has 2 million to 2.5 million clones, with 90% to 95% found just once. Sequences were obtained from naive CD4+ T cells sorted from blood. This sample's subset: CD45RA+ positively selected. Every receptor here comes from a man aged 18 to 30 in good health.

CDR3 protein: CASRHTSGAADTQYF. The CDR3 nucleotides read TGTGCCAGCAGACATACTAGCGGGGCTGCAGATACGCAGTATTTT. The chain employs TRBV11-3 and TRBJ2-3; 10 nucleotides align to TRBD2. V was clipped by 6 bases and J by 4 bases; unmatched bases: 7. The CDR3 spans 15 residues. Germline V CDR1 and CDR2: SGHNT, YENEEA. The whole variable domain, remainder taken from reference TRBV11-3 and TRBJ2-3, is EAGVVQSPRYKIIEKKQPVAFWCNPISGHNTLYWYLQNLGQGPELLIRYENEEAVDDSQLPKDRFSAERLKGVDSTLKIQPAELGDSAVYLCASRHTSGAADTQYFGPGTRLTVL.

This rearrangement joins TRBV6-1 to TRBJ1-6; a weak D match, TRBD1 (6 bases). The length of the CDR3 is 13 residues. Trimming shortened V by 7 bases and J by 8 bases, and 12 bases separated the two germline ends. Germline V gene sequence: CDR1 MNHNS, CDR2 SASEGT. The CDR3 coding sequence is TGTGCCAGCACCCAGGGGCGGGATTCACCCCTCCACTTT. This encodes CASTQGRDSPLHF.

This clone has just one count. The CDR3 loop is CASSYAGRQGAENSPLHF. In DNA, the CDR3 is TGTGCCAGCAGCTACGCCGGAAGACAGGGGGCGGAAAATTCACCCCTCCACTTT. V and J are TRBV27 and TRBJ1-6, with 10 bases that match TRBD1. This CDR3 comprises 18 residues. Germline V CDR1 and CDR2: MNHEY, SMNVEV (reference sequence). Trimming cost V 6 bases and J 7 bases; bases outside gene matches: 15.

The rearrangement joins TRBV27 to TRBJ2-1, with 8 bases aligning to TRBD2. The junction had 13 bases not matched to a gene; V was cut back by 5 bases and J by 7 bases. The CDR3 sequence is 16 residues long. Germline V gene data show CDR1 as MNHEY and CDR2 as SMNVEV (reference sequence). CDR3 in DNA: TGTGCCAGCAGTGGACAGCGGGGGAATGCCTTGAATGAGCAGTTCTTC. Translated: CASSGQRGNALNEQFF.

The CDR3 reads CATSIPTGVYEQYF. DNA for the CDR3: TGTGCCACCAGCATCCCGACAGGGGTTTACGAGCAGTACTTC. This chain links TRBV15 with TRBJ2-7, with 8 bases aligning to TRBD1. Germline V gene lookup returns CDR1 LNHNV and CDR2 YYDKDF (reference sequence). The CDR3 consists of 14 residues. The V segment lost 4 bases and the J segment 4 bases; nucleotides outside the gene matches: 6.

The chain has TRBV9 and TRBJ2-5, with 8 bases aligning to TRBD2. This CDR3 comprises 15 residues. Looked up from germline, CDR1 is SGDLS and CDR2 is YYNGEE. J lost 5 bases, V lost 4 bases, and 10 bases had no gene match. The CDR3 sequence is CASSQTTSAPETQYF. The DNA of the CDR3 is TGTGCCAGCAGCCAAACGACTAGCGCCCCGGAGACCCAGTACTTC.

The rearrangement uses TRBV14 and TRBJ2-1; TRBD2 might be the D (6 bases). This CDR3 spans 13 amino acids. V lost 4 bases, J lost 9 bases, and 13 bases lay in between. CDR1 is SGHDN, CDR2 FVKESK, per germline. The CDR3 spells CASSLPIGGEQFF. Here the CDR3 DNA reads TGTGCCAGCAGCCTCCCCATCGGGGGTGAGCAGTTCTTC.

In the case of this clone: The same CDR3 can be traced to other DNA sequences in this sample. The chain carries TRBV2 and TRBJ2-5, with D perhaps matching TRBD1 (6 bases). V was cut by 6 bases and J by 2 bases, with 10 bases left in between. Germline V CDR1 and CDR2: SNHLY, FYNNEI. The CDR3 spans 13 residues. The CDR3: CASRRGTQETQYF. The CDR3 coding sequence is TGTGCCAGCAGGAGGGGGACGCAAGAGACCCAGTACTTC. The full variable domain, rest sourced from reference TRBV2 and TRBJ2-5, is EPEVTQTPSHQVTQMGQEVILRCVPISNHLYFYWYRQILGQKVEFLVSFYNNEISEKSEIFDDQFSVERPDGSNFTLKIRSTKLEDSAMYFCASRRGTQETQYFGPGTRLLVL.

The chain links TRBV25-1 to TRBJ2-2; 7 bases are shared with TRBD1. The CDR3 covers 15 residues. The junction had 3 bases not matched to a gene; V was cut back by 4 bases and J by 1 base. Germline V gene data show CDR1 as MGHDK and CDR2 as SYGVNS. The DNA for the CDR3 is TGTGCCAGCAGTGCAGGGGGTGGGAACACCGGGGAGCTGTTTTTT. It translates to CASSAGGGNTGELFF.

This chain links TRBV4-1 with TRBJ2-7, with a weak D call TRBD2 (6 bases). The CDR3 is 15 amino acids. The germline V gene has CDR1 MGHRA and CDR2 YSYEKL. V shed 1 base and J shed 3 bases, with 13 bases lying between them. CDR3 in amino acids: CASSQGSGPLYEQYF. Written as DNA, the CDR3 is TGCGCCAGCAGCCAAGGCAGCGGGCCTCTCTACGAGCAGTACTTC.

This chain connects TRBV21-1 to TRBJ1-2; the listed D gene, TRBD1, was not tested against the DNA. TRBV21-1 is shown as a pseudogene. The CDR3 contains 11 residues. The CDR3 is CAGTGHYGYTF. The CDR3 nucleotides read TGTGCCGGAACAGGACATTATGGCTACACCTTC.

The J gene is TRBJ2-7, the V gene TRBV12-2; the listed D gene, TRBD2, was not tested against the DNA. TRBV12-2 is listed as a pseudogene. CDR3 size: 14 residues. CDR3 bases: TGTGCAAGTCGCTTAGCGTATCGACTCTACGAGCAGTACTTC. Translated: CASRLAYRLYEQYF.

This chain connects TRBV6-5 to TRBJ2-7; no clear D gene. This CDR3 contains 15 residues. The V gene's germline CDR1 is MNHEY and CDR2 SVGAGI. Trimming took 0 bases from V and 0 from J, leaving 9 bases between them. The CDR3 region has the DNA TGTGCCAGCAGTTACTCGAAGGCCGTCTCCTACGAGCAGTACTTC. Its protein product is CASSYSKAVSYEQYF.

The V gene is TRBV29-1, the J gene TRBJ2-7, with D hard to call. This CDR3 has 12 residues. Trimming pared 6 bases from V and 4 bases from J, leaving 13 bases between. CDR1 and CDR2 from the germline V gene are SQVTM and ANQGSEA. CDR3 sequence: CSVRHTPYEQYF. CDR3 nucleotide sequence: TGCAGCGTCAGACACACTCCATACGAGCAGTACTTC.